Listed here is a single T cell receptor beta chain. Its antigen remains unknown. On two occasions, one at each of two time points, around 6.5 milliliters of peripheral blood were drawn. These data come from a study of prognosis after radiotherapy for stage I lung cancer. Germline V gene data show CDR1 as SNHLY and CDR2 as FYNNEI. The CDR3 has 15 residues. V was pared by 6 bases and J by 4 bases, with 19 bases between. Study-level points and caveats: Patients' TRBV and TRBJ gene usage reportedly differed by presence or absence of metastases. A fall in unique TCR clone counts followed stereotactic body radiation therapy, with medians of around 10,000 versus 6,900.

Multiplex PCR in two rounds served to amplify TCR beta CDR3 from genomic DNA. Round one of PCR was performed, and it used primers specific to each TRBV and TRBJ gene. TCRdb ran MiXCR on the multiplex PCR reads and lists one entry per CDR3 protein. The profile shows 50,000 to 75,000 distinct CDR3 sequences, approximately 26% of them singletons. This rearrangement joins TRBV2 to TRBJ2-7; maybe TRBD1 (7 bases). The receptor was derived from a donor over 45 with non-small cell lung cancer. Specimen: PBMCs, collected before or after stereotactic body radiation therapy (not recorded which). CDR3 sequence (DNA): TGTGCCAGCAGGGGCGGGGCAGGGGGAGGTTACGAGCAGTACTTC. It specifies CASRGGAGGGYEQYF.